Sequencing of this TCR beta chain was carried out in a study of T cell repertoires in cytomegalovirus infection. The wider study: The public TCR beta signatures pointed to both CMV infection and matching HLA type. Study conclusions and caveats: There were HLA-C-restricted CMV-specific TCR beta clonotypes dominating the ex vivo response.

TCRdb reanalysed the reads using MiXCR and keeps one entry per CDR3 protein. The sample lists 200,000 to 300,000 distinct CDR3 sequences, 12% seen once, with 1.6% in the top ten. This clonotype has at least ten counts. Its specificity is not known. V was clipped by 3 bases and J by 4 bases; unmatched bases: 3. CDR3 size: 15 residues. Germline CDR1 and CDR2: SEHNR and FQNEAQ (reference sequence). The sample consisted of PBMCs. The clonotype originates from a human donor in good health (CMV status not recorded). Some clones in this sample may be carry-over from other donors' samples. V gene TRBV7-9 combines with J gene TRBJ2-3, with TRBD2 identical over 11 bases. CDR3 sequence reads: CASSFTSGRPDTQYF. CDR3 nucleotides: TGTGCCAGCAGCTTCACTAGCGGGAGACCAGATACGCAGTATTTT.